This T cell receptor beta chain was found in a study of blood T cell repertoires in COVID-19. About the research overall: Samples came from the United States, Italy and Spain, spanning acute and convalescent COVID-19.

The length of the CDR3 is 12 residues. The germline CDR1 and CDR2 sequences are MNHNY and SVGAGI (reference sequence). V was trimmed by 2 bases and J by 4 bases, leaving 6 bases between them. Method: immunoSEQ multiplex PCR; TCRdb's copy keeps in-frame clones and lacks some. The sample holds 90,000 to 150,000 clones, around 77% seen once. Sample: peripheral blood. This receptor was obtained from a human donor in a cohort sampled during active COVID-19. This sequence joins TRBV6-6 and TRBJ2-7, with D tentatively TRBD1 (6 bases). The CDR3 nucleotides are TGTGCCAGCAGTTACCAGGGGTACGAGCAGTACTTC. Amino acid sequence: CASSYQGYEQYF.